These 30 T cell receptor beta chains came from one sample sequenced in a study of blood T cell repertoires in COVID-19. Generated by immunoSEQ multiplex PCR, the TCRdb table keeps only in-frame clones and is missing some. This sample yields about 48,000 clones, of which about 85% are seen a single time; less than 6.5% belongs to the top ten. Sequencing used peripheral blood. The receptors here all came from an older woman with acute or convalescent COVID-19.

The chain uses TRBV9 and TRBJ2-5, with 13 bases aligning to TRBD2. The germline CDR1 and CDR2 sequences are SGDLS and YYNGEE. The CDR3 totals 16 residues. The junction had 5 bases not matched to a gene; V was cut back by 1 base and J by 5 bases. The CDR3 region is CASSVRTSGSLETQYF. In DNA, the CDR3 is TGTGCCAGCAGCGTAAGGACTAGCGGGAGTTTGGAGACCCAGTACTTC.

The chain links TRBV5-1 to TRBJ2-2; 8 bases are a match to TRBD2. The CDR3 runs 15 residues. Losses at the gene ends were 4 bases for V and 5 bases for J; bases not matched to a gene: 7. Germline-derived CDR1 and CDR2 are SGHRS and YFSETQ. This CDR3 reads CASSGDGRDTGELFF. For the CDR3, the DNA is TGCGCCAGCAGCGGGGACGGGAGGGATACCGGGGAGCTGTTTTTT.

The count of this clone is one. V is TRBV5-1 and J is TRBJ2-7; 11 bases are shared with TRBD1. Unmatched junction bases numbered 8, after V lost 4 bases and J lost 5 bases. Germline assignment: CDR1 SGHRS and CDR2 YFSETQ. CDR3 length: 15 amino acids. The CDR3 region has the DNA TGCGCCAGCAGCGCCCGGACAGGGGGCAACGACGAGCAGTACTTC. It codes for CASSARTGGNDEQYF.

The gene calls are TRBV5-4 and TRBJ1-2; 8 bases align to TRBD1. The CDR3 covers 15 residues. CDR1 SGHNT and CDR2 YYREEE come from the germline V gene (reference sequence). J was trimmed by 2 bases and V by 4 bases; bases with no gene match: 7. CDR3 bases: TGTGCCAGCAGCGCGACAGGGGACCCAAACTATGGCTACACCTTC. Encoded protein: CASSATGDPNYGYTF.

This clone was observed a single time. The chain couples TRBV6-5 to TRBJ1-1; tentatively, D is TRBD1 (5 bases). This CDR3 spans 13 amino acids. Trimming removed 5 bases from V and 11 bases from J, with 18 bases in between. Germline V lookup: CDR1 MNHEY, CDR2 SVGAGI. CDR3: CASSKSTGVRAFF. The CDR3 DNA reads as TGTGCCAGCAGTAAATCTACGGGGGTTCGGGCTTTCTTT.

The DNA of the CDR3 is TGTGCCAGCAGCGCATTACCGGGACAGGGAATCGGCTACACCTTC. It yields the protein CASSALPGQGIGYTF. The J gene is TRBJ1-2, the V gene TRBV7-9; TRBD1 agrees at 9 bases. With V trimmed by 5 bases and J by 8 bases, 12 bases remained unmatched. There are 15 residues in the CDR3. Germline V gene lookup returns CDR1 SEHNR and CDR2 FQNEAQ (reference sequence).

The chain links TRBV19 to TRBJ2-3; TRBD2 matches at 14 bases. The germline V gene encodes CDR1 LNHDA and CDR2 SQIVND (reference sequence). Trimming at V came to 4 bases and at J to 8 bases, leaving 5 bases not matched to a gene. The CDR3 loop spans 15 amino acids. This CDR3 reads CASSTRLAGGSTQYF. The CDR3 DNA reads TGTGCCAGTAGTACCAGACTAGCGGGGGGGAGTACGCAGTATTTT.

This clone was seen just once. The junction departs from the called germline gene at one end, perhaps through a read error. V is TRBV6-1 and J is TRBJ1-2; 11 nucleotides match TRBD1. Germline CDR1 MNHNS, CDR2 SASEGT. This CDR3 is 15 amino acids long. The CDR3 here is CASSDGQGAWGNLFF. The CDR3 DNA is TGTGCCAGCAGTGACGGACAGGGGGCGTGGGGGAACTTGTTCTTC.

The chain joins TRBV7-9 to TRBJ1-4; 7 bases align to TRBD1. CDR1 is SEHNR and CDR2 is FQNEAQ in the germline V gene (reference sequence). The CDR3 is 16 amino acids. V was pared by 5 bases and J by 3 bases, with 9 bases of the junction left unmatched. The DNA for the CDR3 is TGTGCCAGCAGCGCAGGAGGGGGCTCTTCTAATGAAAAACTGTTTTTT. It translates to CASSAGGGSSNEKLFF.

This chain connects TRBV7-8 to TRBJ2-7; maybe TRBD1 (5 bases). V shed 5 bases and J shed 1 base, with 12 bases lying between them. The CDR3 spans 14 residues. Germline V CDR1 and CDR2: SGHVS, FQNEAQ. CDR3 nucleotide sequence: TGTGCCAGCAGCCCCAAGGACACGTCCTACGAGCAGTACTTC. Translated: CASSPKDTSYEQYF.

The table lists this clone with a count of one. The chain combines TRBV10-3 with TRBJ2-7, with a weak D call TRBD2 (6 bases). Germline loops: CDR1 ENHRY, CDR2 SYGVKD. Trimming removed 0 bases from V and 3 bases from J, with 12 bases in between. The CDR3 is 15 residues long. CDR3 residues: CAISESGGTYYEQYF. The CDR3 coding sequence is TGTGCCATCAGTGAGTCGGGGGGAACCTACTACGAGCAGTACTTC.

The V call is TRBV2, the J call TRBJ2-5; 8 nucleotides line up with TRBD1. V lost 2 bases and J lost 9; bases outside the gene matches: 8. The CDR3 covers 14 residues. Germline V lookup: CDR1 SNHLY, CDR2 FYNNEI. This CDR3 is CASSEIAGGASQYF. CDR3 in DNA: TGTGCCAGCAGTGAAATCGCAGGGGGCGCGTCCCAGTACTTC.

CDR3 in amino acids: CASSPGRGNTGELFF. CDR3 nucleotide sequence: TGTGCCAGCAGCCCCGGCAGGGGCAACACCGGGGAGCTGTTTTTT. This rearrangement joins TRBV11-3 to TRBJ2-2; D perhaps matches TRBD1 (6 bases). In germline, CDR1 is SGHNT, CDR2 YENEEA. The CDR3 sequence is 15 residues long. V was cut by 5 bases and J by 2 bases, with 12 bases left in between. Drawing the rest from reference TRBV11-3 and TRBJ2-2, the complete variable domain is EAGVVQSPRYKIIEKKQPVAFWCNPISGHNTLYWYLQNLGQGPELLIRYENEEAVDDSQLPKDRFSAERLKGVDSTLKIQPAELGDSAVYLCASSPGRGNTGELFFGEGSRLTVL.

This sequence joins TRBV4-2 and TRBJ1-5, with D uncertain. Germline CDR1 and CDR2: LGHNA and YNFKEQ. With 5 bases removed from V and 7 bases from J, the gap between germline ends came to 15 bases. CDR3 length: 14 amino acids. The CDR3 bases are TGTGCCAGCAGCTACCTCGGCGGGGAACAGCCCCAGCATTTT. This sequence encodes CASSYLGGEQPQHF.

Worth noting for this clone: Other DNA sequences in this specimen translate into the identical CDR3. The chain carries TRBV2 and TRBJ2-1, with TRBD2 matching 8 bases. Germline assignment: CDR1 SNHLY and CDR2 FYNNEI. V shed 3 bases and J 4 bases; nucleotides not matched to a gene: 2. The CDR3 length is 14 residues. Here the CDR3 reads CASSDGRGYNEQFF. The CDR3 nucleotides are TGTGCCAGCAGTGACGGGAGGGGATACAATGAGCAGTTCTTC. Filled out from reference TRBV2 and TRBJ2-1, the complete variable domain reads EPEVTQTPSHQVTQMGQEVILRCVPISNHLYFYWYRQILGQKVEFLVSFYNNEISEKSEIFDDQFSVERPDGSNFTLKIRSTKLEDSAMYFCASSDGRGYNEQFFGPGTRLTVL.

This chain joins TRBV6-2 or TRBV6-3 and TRBJ2-7, with a possible D match to TRBD1 (6 bases). Germline V CDR1 and CDR2: MNHEY, SVGEGT. The CDR3 spans 12 residues. V was shortened by 4 bases and J by 4 bases, with 8 bases between the two germline ends. CDR3 loop: CASSLQGYEQYF. For the CDR3, the DNA is TGTGCCAGCAGTTTACAGGGATACGAGCAGTACTTC.

This sequence joins TRBV13 and TRBJ2-1, with 7 bases identical to TRBD2. This CDR3 has 15 amino acids. The J segment lost 0 bases and the V segment lost 5 bases, leaving 4 bases of the junction unmatched. Germline CDR1 reads PRHDT; CDR2 reads FYEKMQ (reference sequence). CDR3 sequence: CASSPQRGSYNEQFF. CDR3 bases: TGTGCCAGCAGCCCCCAGCGGGGCTCCTACAATGAGCAGTTCTTC.

This clone came up once. The chain couples TRBV3-1 (or the pseudogene TRBV3-2) to TRBJ2-3; 10 nucleotides agree with TRBD2. The V segment lost 1 base and the J segment 5 bases; nucleotides outside the gene matches: 18. Germline V gene lookup returns CDR1 LGHDT and CDR2 YNNKEL (reference sequence). The CDR3 length is 20 residues. CDR3 DNA: TGTGCCAGCAGCCAAGCTACCATGGAGAGGCTAGCGGGAGTTGGAGATACGCAGTATTTT. Its protein product is CASSQATMERLAGVGDTQYF.

The chain employs TRBV4-3 and TRBJ1-6; TRBD1 matches at 8 bases. V lost 3 bases, J lost 9 bases, and 7 bases stayed unmatched. This CDR3 is 15 amino acids long. Germline V gene sequence: CDR1 LGHNA, CDR2 YSLEER. DNA for the CDR3: TGCGCCAGCAGCCATGAGACAGGGGAGGGTTCACCCCTCCACTTT. Translated, it gives CASSHETGEGSPLHF.

The genes are TRBV12-3 or TRBV12-4 and TRBJ2-1; possibly TRBD1 for D (6 bases). This CDR3 is built from 12 residues. Trimming cost V 7 bases and J 13 bases, with 17 bases left between them. CDR3 sequence reads: CASNDRSGPQFF. CDR3 coding DNA: TGTGCCAGCAACGACAGGTCGGGTCCTCAGTTCTTC.

V usage is TRBV29-1 and J usage is TRBJ2-3, with TRBD2 matching 10 bases. Per germline, CDR1 SQVTM and CDR2 ANQGSEA. CDR3 length: 15 residues. V was pared by 1 base and J by 3 bases, with 4 bases of the junction left unmatched. DNA of the CDR3: TGCAGCGTTGAAGGAGCGGGGGGGTTTACAGATACGCAGTATTTT. It translates to CSVEGAGGFTDTQYF.

The chain recombines TRBV5-1 with TRBJ2-7; 10 nucleotides match TRBD2. Germline CDR1 SGHRS, CDR2 YFSETQ. V dropped 6 bases and J dropped 5; count of bases not matched to a gene: 8. The CDR3 has 14 residues. Here the CDR3 reads CASTVSGGIDEQYF. DNA of the CDR3: TGCGCCAGCACCGTTAGCGGGGGGATCGACGAGCAGTACTTC.

This clone was seen once. The chain carries TRBV9 and TRBJ1-2; TRBD1 might be the D (5 bases). Germline values: CDR1 SGDLS, CDR2 YYNGEE. This CDR3 has 13 residues. V dropped 0 bases and J dropped 2 bases, with 5 bases sitting between them. The CDR3 sequence: CASSVGTNYGYTF. CDR3 sequence (DNA): TGTGCCAGCAGCGTAGGGACAAACTATGGCTACACCTTC.

The CDR3 is CASSLFARSTGAGELFF. CDR3 nucleotide sequence: TGTGCCAGCAGCTTATTCGCGAGATCTACAGGGGCCGGGGAGCTGTTTTTT. The chain uses TRBV7-2 and TRBJ2-2; TRBD1 agrees at 7 bases. The V gene end was trimmed by 2 bases and the J gene end by 6 bases; junction bases not matched to a gene: 12. This CDR3 contains 17 residues. Germline V lookup: CDR1 SGHTA, CDR2 FQGNSA.

The chain has TRBV7-5 and TRBJ2-7; TRBD1, the table's D call, lacks a check against the DNA. TRBV7-5 is a pseudogene locus. CDR3 length: 15 residues. The CDR3 is CARSSQNRYSYEQYF. CDR3 DNA sequence: TGTGCCAGAAGCTCCCAGAACAGATACTCCTACGAGCAGTACTTC.

The chain recombines TRBV6-1 with TRBJ1-5, with D maybe TRBD1 (5 bases). The CDR3 contains 13 residues. Germline V CDR1 and CDR2: MNHNS, SASEGT. Trimming shortened V by 3 bases and J by 3 bases, and 6 bases separated the two germline ends. As DNA, the CDR3 is TGTGCCAGCAGTGAGGGACTCAATCAGCCCCAGCATTTT. Its protein product is CASSEGLNQPQHF.

The chain has TRBV10-3 and TRBJ2-1; 7 nucleotides match TRBD1. The CDR3 has 11 amino acids. CDR1 is ENHRY, CDR2 SYGVKD, per germline. The V and J ends lost 6 bases and 15 bases, in that order; junction bases with no gene match: 8. The CDR3 sequence: CAIRDDRVRFF. CDR3 sequence (DNA): TGTGCCATCAGGGACGACAGGGTGCGGTTCTTC.

The genes are TRBV19 and TRBJ2-5; D ambiguous. V gave up 3 bases and J gave up 0 bases, with 8 bases separating them. The CDR3 is 14 amino acids. Germline V gene sequence: CDR1 LNHDA, CDR2 SQIVND (reference sequence). DNA of the CDR3: TGTGCCAGTAGTATTTCCCGGTACCAAGAGACCCAGTACTTC. Its translation: CASSISRYQETQYF.

The genes are TRBV5-4 and TRBJ1-1; D ambiguous. In germline, CDR1 is SGHNT, CDR2 YYREEE (reference sequence). V was trimmed by 4 bases and J by 3 bases, leaving 13 bases between them. The CDR3 covers 14 residues. CDR3 bases: TGTGCCAGCAGCCGGATACAGAAGGACACTGAAGCTTTCTTT. Amino acid sequence: CASSRIQKDTEAFF.

The table lists this clone with a count of one. V and J are TRBV3-1 (or the pseudogene TRBV3-2) and TRBJ1-2, with TRBD1 matching 9 bases. V gave up 2 bases and J gave up 8 bases; unmatched junction bases: 6. Germline CDR1 and CDR2: LGHDT and YNNKEL (reference sequence). The CDR3 has 14 residues. The CDR3 bases are TGTGCCAGCAGCCAATTCACAGGGGGCTTGGGCTACACCTTC. Translated: CASSQFTGGLGYTF.